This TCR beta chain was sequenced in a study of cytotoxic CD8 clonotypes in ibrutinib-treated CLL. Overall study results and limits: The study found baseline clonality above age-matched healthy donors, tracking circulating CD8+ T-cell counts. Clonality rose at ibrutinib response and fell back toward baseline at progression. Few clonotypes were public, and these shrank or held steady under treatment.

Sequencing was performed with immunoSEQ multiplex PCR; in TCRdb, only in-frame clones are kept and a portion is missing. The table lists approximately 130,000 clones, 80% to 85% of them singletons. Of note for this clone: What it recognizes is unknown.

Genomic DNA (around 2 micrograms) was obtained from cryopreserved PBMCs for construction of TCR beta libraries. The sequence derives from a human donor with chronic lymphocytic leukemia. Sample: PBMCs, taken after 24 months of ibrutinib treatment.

The CDR3 coding sequence is TGTGCCAGCAGTGAACAGGGGACTAACACTGAAGCTTTCTTT. This translates into CASSEQGTNTEAFF. V gene TRBV2 combines with J gene TRBJ1-1, with D possibly matching TRBD1 (6 bases). Trimming removed 2 bases at V and 2 bases at J, with 9 bases between. The germline gives CDR1 SNHLY, CDR2 FYNNEI. The CDR3 runs 14 residues.